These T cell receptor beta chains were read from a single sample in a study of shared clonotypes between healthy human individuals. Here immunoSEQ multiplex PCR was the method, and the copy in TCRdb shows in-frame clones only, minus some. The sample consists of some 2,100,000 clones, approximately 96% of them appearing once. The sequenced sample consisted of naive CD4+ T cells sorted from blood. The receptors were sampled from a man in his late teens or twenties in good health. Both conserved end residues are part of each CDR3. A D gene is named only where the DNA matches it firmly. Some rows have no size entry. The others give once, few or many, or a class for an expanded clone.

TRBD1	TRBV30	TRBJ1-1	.	CAWSVKWAGGMRNTEAFF	TGTGCCTGGAGTGTCAAATGGGCAGGGGGGATGAGGAACACTGAAGCTTTCTTT
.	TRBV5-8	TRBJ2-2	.	CASSSRKGYSGELFF	TGTGCCAGCAGCTCAAGAAAGGGTTACTCCGGGGAGCTGTTTTTT
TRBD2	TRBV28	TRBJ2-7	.	CASTRSGTSVYEQYF	TGTGCCAGCACACGATCGGGGACTAGCGTCTACGAGCAGTACTTC
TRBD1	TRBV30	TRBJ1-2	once	CAWSVGTPGGNGYTF	TGTGCCTGGAGTGTAGGAACTCCAGGGGGCAATGGCTACACCTTC
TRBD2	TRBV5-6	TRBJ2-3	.	CASSSGLAPEDTQYF	TGTGCCAGCAGCTCGGGACTAGCGCCAGAAGATACGCAGTATTTT
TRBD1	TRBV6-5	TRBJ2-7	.	CASRGQGAYYEQYF	TGTGCCAGCAGGGGACAGGGGGCCTACTACGAGCAGTACTTC
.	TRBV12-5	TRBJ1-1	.	CASAVSRREAFF	TGTGCTAGTGCCGTCTCCAGGAGGGAAGCTTTCTTT
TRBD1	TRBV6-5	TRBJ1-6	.	CASSYARDSSPLHF	TGTGCCAGCAGTTACGCCCGGGACAGTTCACCCCTCCACTTT
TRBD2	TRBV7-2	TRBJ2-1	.	CASSGLAGSYNEQFF	TGTGCCAGCAGCGGGCTAGCGGGCTCCTACAATGAGCAGTTCTTC
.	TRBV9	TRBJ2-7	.	CASSVEVGPTYEQYF	TGTGCCAGCAGCGTAGAGGTAGGCCCTACCTACGAGCAGTACTTC
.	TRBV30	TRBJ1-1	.	CAWSPRHGENTEAFF	TGTGCCTGGAGTCCCCGGCATGGGGAGAACACTGAAGCTTTCTTT
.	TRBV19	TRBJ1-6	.	CASMLGSSYNSPLHF	TGTGCCAGTATGCTGGGTAGCTCCTATAATTCACCCCTCCACTTT
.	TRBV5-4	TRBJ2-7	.	CASSAPGTSSYEQYF	TGTGCCAGCAGCGCGCCCGGGACTTCCTCCTACGAGCAGTACTTC
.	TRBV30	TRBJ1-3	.	CAWRGRVTGNTIYF	TGTGCCTGGAGGGGAAGGGTGACTGGAAACACCATATATTTT
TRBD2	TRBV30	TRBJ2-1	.	CAWSITSGGFNEQFF	TGTGCCTGGAGCATAACTAGCGGGGGGTTCAATGAGCAGTTCTTC
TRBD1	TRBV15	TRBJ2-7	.	CATSRDRDRVSEQYF	TGTGCCACCAGCAGAGACCGGGACAGGGTGAGCGAGCAGTACTTC
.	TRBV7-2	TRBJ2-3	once	CASSWTESSTDTQYF	TGTGCCAGCAGCTGGACGGAATCTAGCACAGATACGCAGTATTTT
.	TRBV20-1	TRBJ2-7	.	CSAAVSYEQYF	TGCAGTGCTGCAGTCTCCTACGAGCAGTACTTC
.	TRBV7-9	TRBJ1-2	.	CASSFDGNYGYTF	TGTGCCAGCAGCTTCGACGGTAACTATGGCTACACCTTC
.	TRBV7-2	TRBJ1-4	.	CASSLARGSRSEKLFF	TGTGCCAGCAGCTTAGCGCGTGGGTCCCGGAGTGAAAAACTGTTTTTT
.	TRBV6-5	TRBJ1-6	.	CASSPQITDYSPLHF	TGTGCCAGCAGTCCCCAGATAACAGATTATTCACCCCTCCACTTT
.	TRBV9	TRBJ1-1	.	CASSVMEGSPEAFF	TGTGCCAGCAGCGTAATGGAAGGGAGCCCTGAAGCTTTCTTT
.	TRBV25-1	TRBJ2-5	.	CASSRGDSQETQYF	TGTGCCAGCAGTCGAGGGGATTCCCAAGAGACCCAGTACTTC
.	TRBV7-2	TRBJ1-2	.	CASSSPGGMGGYTF	TGTGCCAGCAGCTCCCCTGGGGGGATGGGGGGCTACACCTTC
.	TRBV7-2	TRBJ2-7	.	CASSLVGSISYEQYF	TGTGCCAGCAGCTTAGTCGGCTCAATCTCCTACGAGCAGTACTTC
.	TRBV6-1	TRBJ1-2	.	CASTPGPYGYTF	TGTGCCAGCACCCCGGGACCTTATGGCTACACCTTC
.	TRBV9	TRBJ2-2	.	CASSVVSGGANTGELFF	TGTGCCAGCAGCGTGGTTAGCGGAGGGGCGAACACCGGGGAGCTGTTTTTT
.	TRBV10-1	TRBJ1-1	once	CASSERLGGTEAFF	TGCGCCAGCAGTGAGAGGTTGGGCGGCACTGAAGCTTTCTTT
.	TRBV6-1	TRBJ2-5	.	CASRIPLGFQETQYF	TGTGCCAGCAGGATCCCGTTGGGGTTCCAAGAGACCCAGTACTTC
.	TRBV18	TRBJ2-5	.	CASSPIPGQETQYF	TGTGCCAGCTCACCAATCCCAGGCCAAGAGACCCAGTACTTC
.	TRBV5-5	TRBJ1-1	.	CASSLEPRGRTEAFF	TGTGCCAGCAGCTTGGAGCCCAGGGGCCGAACTGAAGCTTTCTTT
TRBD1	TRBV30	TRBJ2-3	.	CAWNRGRTDTQYF	TGTGCCTGGAACAGGGGTCGCACAGATACGCAGTATTTT
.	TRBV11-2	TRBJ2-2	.	CASLRLGNTGELFF	TGTGCCAGCCTTCGTTTAGGGAACACCGGGGAGCTGTTTTTT
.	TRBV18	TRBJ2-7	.	CASRPGAGATADEQYF	TGTGCCAGCAGACCTGGGGCGGGGGCCACGGCAGACGAGCAGTACTTC
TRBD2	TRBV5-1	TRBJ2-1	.	CASSWGLAGGPRLGNEQFF	TGCGCCAGCAGCTGGGGACTAGCGGGAGGGCCCAGATTAGGCAATGAGCAGTTCTTC